Below are 28 T cell receptor beta chains sequenced from a single sample in a study of identical twins. TCRdb itself ran the 5' RACE reads through MiXCR, one entry per CDR3 protein. The table records about 1.7 million distinct CDR3 sequences, under 35% of them present only once. What was sequenced was cord blood. The receptor source for this set is a newborn girl in good health.

In this sample, this clonotype turned up many times. This sequence joins TRBV20-1 and TRBJ2-5; D is possibly TRBD2 (6 bases). This CDR3 contains 13 residues. Trimming took off 6 bases at V and 5 bases at J, with 16 bases between the two ends. CDR1 and CDR2 (germline): DFQATT, SNEGSKA (reference sequence). The CDR3 reads CSALPTSGETQYF. The CDR3 region has the DNA TGCAGTGCCCTACCGACTAGTGGGGAGACCCAGTACTTC.

This clonotype was seen a few times. This chain uses TRBV12-3 or TRBV12-4 with TRBJ2-3; TRBD2 is a possible D gene (6 bases). V was cut by 3 bases and J by 0 bases, with 16 bases left in between. This CDR3 is 17 amino acids long. The CDR3 is CASSFFLAPFSTDTQYF. CDR3 DNA sequence: TGTGCCAGCAGTTTCTTCCTAGCGCCTTTTAGCACAGATACGCAGTATTTT.

Only a few counts were recorded for this clonotype. The V and J genes are TRBV4-1 and TRBJ2-1; 10 positions agree with TRBD2. V gave up 0 bases and J gave up 0 bases; unmatched junction bases: 8. The CDR3 is 19 residues long. Germline CDR1 MGHRA, CDR2 YSYEKL. Here the CDR3 reads CASSQDPRAGGPSYNEQFF. The CDR3 DNA follows: TGCGCCAGCAGCCAAGATCCCCGAGCGGGAGGGCCCTCCTACAATGAGCAGTTCTTC.

This clonotype has a handful of counts. The rearrangement links TRBV9 to TRBJ2-1; unclear D gene. The CDR3 sequence is 13 residues long. The germline CDR1 and CDR2 sequences are SGDLS and YYNGEE. The V gene lost 6 bases and the J gene lost 7 bases, with 14 bases spanning the gap. CDR3 bases: TGTGCCAGCACCCCTTCGTTCGGGAATGAGCAGTTCTTC. As protein: CASTPSFGNEQFF.

J is TRBJ2-2 and V is TRBV20-1; 7 nucleotides line up with TRBD1. Per germline, CDR1 DFQATT and CDR2 SNEGSKA (reference sequence). The trim removed 6 bases at V and 1 base at J, leaving 5 bases unmatched. This CDR3 spans 14 amino acids. CDR3 in DNA: TGCAGTGCCCAGGACAGGAGGAACACCGGGGAGCTGTTTTTT. Translation: CSAQDRRNTGELFF.

Many counts were recorded for this clonotype. The chain links TRBV3-1 to TRBJ1-2; D not certain. Per germline, CDR1 LGHDT and CDR2 YNNKEL (reference sequence). This CDR3 comprises 12 residues. Trimming removed 1 base at V and 4 bases at J, with 4 bases between. The CDR3 nucleotides read TGTGCCAGCAGCCAAGGGGGCTATGGCTACACCTTC. This sequence encodes CASSQGGYGYTF.

V usage is TRBV3-1 and J usage is TRBJ1-2; TRBD1 agrees at 8 bases. Trimming at V came to 4 bases and at J to 10 bases, leaving 8 bases not matched to a gene. This CDR3 has 13 amino acids. CDR1 LGHDT and CDR2 YNNKEL come from the germline V gene (reference sequence). The CDR3 loop reads CASSLTGTGLYTF. The CDR3 DNA is TGTGCCAGCAGCCTCACCGGGACAGGACTCTACACCTTC.

V and J are TRBV6-6 and TRBJ2-7; the D gene is possibly TRBD1 (6 bases). Germline-derived CDR1 and CDR2 are MNHNY and SVGAGI (reference sequence). This CDR3 region has 14 residues. V lost 6 bases and J lost 7, with 19 bases in between. The CDR3 protein is CASSRPGQNEEQYF. CDR3 nucleotides: TGTGCCAGCAGCCGACCTGGACAGAACGAGGAGCAGTACTTC.

This clonotype has at least ten counts. The chain recombines TRBV20-1 with TRBJ2-3; 9 bases are a match to TRBD2. V shed 0 bases, J shed 0 bases, and the junction held 4 bases outside the gene matches. Germline V gives CDR1 DFQATT, CDR2 SNEGSKA (reference sequence). The CDR3 sequence is 16 residues long. The CDR3, as DNA: TGCAGTGCTAGAGATCCTCTAGCGGGGAGCACAGATACGCAGTATTTT. Its protein is CSARDPLAGSTDTQYF.

This clonotype came up a few times. The chain employs TRBV4-1 and TRBJ1-5; the D is unclear. The CDR3 sequence is 17 residues long. Trimming stripped 0 bases from V and 0 bases from J, with 12 bases between. Germline CDR1 reads MGHRA; CDR2 reads YSYEKL. CDR3 bases: TGCGCCAGCAGCCAAGAGATCGAGCTTTATAGCAATCAGCCCCAGCATTTT. It yields the protein CASSQEIELYSNQPQHF.

This clonotype was seen more than once but under ten times. V usage is TRBV27 and J usage is TRBJ2-3; the match to TRBD2 covers 10 bases. CDR1 and CDR2 (germline): MNHEY, SMNVEV (reference sequence). V lost 6 bases, J lost 7 bases, and 7 bases stayed unmatched. The CDR3 consists of 14 residues. CDR3: CASRGAGGPYTQYF. CDR3 in DNA: TGTGCCAGCAGGGGAGCGGGAGGGCCCTATACGCAGTATTTT.

This clonotype came up a few times. V gene TRBV7-2 combines with J gene TRBJ2-3; the match to TRBD2 covers 11 bases. Germline-derived CDR1 and CDR2 are SGHTA and FQGNSA. The J segment lost 4 bases and the V segment lost 2 bases, leaving 5 bases of the junction unmatched. CDR3 length: 16 residues. CDR3 residues: CASSLRLAGTSDTQYF. The CDR3 bases are TGTGCCAGCAGCTTAAGACTAGCGGGGACGTCAGATACGCAGTATTTT.

Note on this clonotype: One end of the junction fails to match germline, which may point to a read error. This chain links TRBV6-6 with TRBJ1-6; possible D gene TRBD1, 5 bases. From germline, CDR1 is MNHNY and CDR2 SVGAGI (reference sequence). This CDR3 comprises 13 residues. The CDR3 nucleotides read TGTGCCAGCAGTTACCCCAGGGAATCACCCCCCCACTTT. Translating it yields CASSYPRESPPHF.

In its sample, this clonotype was seen once. The J gene is TRBJ1-4, the V gene TRBV5-1; tentative D call: TRBD1 (5 bases). V was trimmed by 0 bases and J by 6 bases, leaving 15 bases between them. Germline loops: CDR1 SGHRS, CDR2 YFSETQ. This CDR3 contains 16 residues. The CDR3 here is CASSLAPGIRDEKLFF. The CDR3, as DNA: TGCGCCAGCAGCTTGGCTCCAGGGATTAGGGATGAAAAACTGTTTTTT.

Regarding this clonotype: A much larger clone differs from this one at a single base, so this may be a read error. V gene TRBV10-3 combines with J gene TRBJ1-1, with a possible D match to TRBD1 (6 bases). CDR3 length equals 13 residues. The germline gives CDR1 ENHRY, CDR2 SYGVKD. Trimming shortened V by 4 bases and J by 1 base, and 7 bases separated the two germline ends. CDR3 in amino acids: CAISGTENTEAFF. Written as DNA, the CDR3 is TGTGCCATCAGTGGGACAGAGAACACTGAAGCTTTCTTT.

This clonotype was detected many times. V gene TRBV6-5 combines with J gene TRBJ2-4, with a weak D call TRBD2 (6 bases). The V gene's germline CDR1 is MNHEY and CDR2 SVGAGI. This CDR3 is 11 amino acids long. V was clipped by 7 bases and J by 6 bases, with 7 bases between them. CDR3 protein: CASIGGNIQYF. As DNA, the CDR3 is TGTGCCAGCATCGGGGGAAACATTCAGTACTTC.

This clonotype was counted once. This is likely a read error, given that the CDR3 carries no conserved phenylalanine or tryptophan at its end. The rearrangement joins TRBV12-3 or TRBV12-4 to TRBJ2-1; weak D call: TRBD2 (5 bases). The CDR3 consists of 13 residues. V was cut by 6 bases and J by 8 bases, with 14 bases left in between. CDR3 sequence: CASRVLGADEQFS. CDR3 nucleotides: TGTGCCAGCAGGGTTCTAGGAGCGGATGAGCAGTTCTCC.

This clonotype occurred a few times. The gene calls are TRBV6-1 and TRBJ2-3; TRBD2 agrees at 11 bases. Trimming at V came to 4 bases and at J to 6 bases, leaving 18 bases not matched to a gene. The CDR3 runs 19 residues. Germline values: CDR1 MNHNS, CDR2 SASEGT. The CDR3 nucleotides read TGTGCCAGCAGTGCCCGACTGATGGTAGCGGGGGGGCTCTATGATACGCAGTATTTT. Translated: CASSARLMVAGGLYDTQYF.

The chain joins TRBV27 to TRBJ2-1, with D hard to call. This CDR3 is 13 amino acids long. Trimming removed 3 bases from V and 4 bases from J, with 7 bases in between. CDR1 and CDR2 (germline): MNHEY, SMNVEV (reference sequence). The CDR3: CASSFFRYNEQFF. DNA for the CDR3: TGTGCCAGCAGTTTCTTCAGGTACAATGAGCAGTTCTTC.

This clonotype was observed a handful of times. The chain couples TRBV29-1 to TRBJ1-2; 7 bases align to TRBD1. V shed 4 bases and J 4 bases; nucleotides not matched to a gene: 3. The germline V gene encodes CDR1 SQVTM and CDR2 ANQGSEA. The CDR3 totals 12 residues. CDR3 sequence (DNA): TGCAGCGTTGTCGCAGGGGGCTATGGCTACACCTTC. Its translation: CSVVAGGYGYTF.

This sequence joins TRBV6-6 and TRBJ1-2; D is unresolved. V was trimmed by 0 bases and J by 2 bases, leaving 7 bases between them. The CDR3 has 14 residues. CDR1 is MNHNY, CDR2 SVGAGI, per germline (reference sequence). The CDR3 loop is CASSYSGKNYGYTF. CDR3 nucleotides: TGTGCCAGCAGTTACTCGGGCAAAAACTATGGCTACACCTTC.

On this clonotype: An end of the junction differs from the germline gene, which may be a read error. The chain carries TRBV19 and TRBJ2-1, with a tentative D call TRBD1 (6 bases). The CDR3 covers 16 residues. Germline loops: CDR1 LNHDA, CDR2 SQIVND (reference sequence). The CDR3 here is CASSNSWGHPNNERFF. CDR3 nucleotide sequence: TGTGCCAGTAGTAATTCTTGGGGACACCCTAACAATGAGCGGTTCTTC.

CDR3 sequence reads: CASSPIGGGGTEAFF. CDR3 nucleotides: TGTGCCAGCAGCCCCATTGGGGGGGGAGGGACTGAAGCTTTCTTT. The chain is built from TRBV28 and TRBJ1-1, with D possibly being TRBD1 (5 bases). Germline V CDR1 and CDR2: MDHEN, SYDVKM. Trimming left V 6 bases short and J 5 bases short, with 19 bases between. This CDR3 has 15 amino acids. The complete variable domain, with remaining parts taken from reference TRBV28 and TRBJ1-1, reads DVKVTQSSRYLVKRTGEKVFLECVQDMDHENMFWYRQDPGLGLRLIYFSYDVKMKEKGDIPEGYSVSREKKERFSLILESASTNQTSMYLCASSPIGGGGTEAFFGQGTRLTVV.

The V call is TRBV27, the J call TRBJ2-3; 12 bases are shared with TRBD2. Germline V CDR1 and CDR2: MNHEY, SMNVEV (reference sequence). The length of the CDR3 is 17 residues. Trimming cost V 4 bases and J 4 bases; bases outside gene matches: 9. DNA for the CDR3: TGTGCCAGCAGTTACTACCCGACTAGCGGGGGTGCAGATACGCAGTATTTT. It translates to CASSYYPTSGGADTQYF.

The V gene is TRBV20-1, the J gene TRBJ2-7; tentatively, D is TRBD1 or TRBD2 (5 bases each). CDR3 size: 11 residues. Trimming pared 7 bases from V and 6 bases from J, leaving 13 bases between. Germline V lookup: CDR1 DFQATT, CDR2 SNEGSKA (reference sequence). In nucleotides, the CDR3 is TGCAGTGGGGACGGGACCGCCGAGCAGTACTTC. As protein: CSGDGTAEQYF.

This clonotype has just one count. The V gene is TRBV20-1, the J gene TRBJ2-7, with D possibly being TRBD1 (6 bases). Germline-derived CDR1 and CDR2 are DFQATT and SNEGSKA (reference sequence). The CDR3 runs to 14 residues. The ends were cut back, 0 bases at V and 4 bases at J, with 13 bases in the middle. The chain's CDR3 is CSARDGQGSYEQYF. The CDR3 DNA reads as TGCAGTGCTAGAGATGGGCAGGGGTCGTACGAGCAGTACTTC.

This clonotype occurred once. The V gene is TRBV5-1, the J gene TRBJ2-1; TRBD2 is a possible D gene (5 bases). The J call may be incorrect, as the DNA end agrees better with TRBJ2-7. The CDR3 has 15 residues. Per germline, CDR1 SGHRS and CDR2 YFSETQ. CDR3 residues: CASSLGKRNYNEQYF. The DNA of the CDR3 is TGCGCCAGCAGCTTGGGTAAGCGGAACTACAATGAGCAGTACTTC.

The V and J genes are TRBV6-1 and TRBJ1-1; 9 nucleotides agree with TRBD1. Losses at the gene ends were 7 bases for V and 0 bases for J; bases not matched to a gene: 9. The CDR3 is 16 residues long. CDR1 is MNHNS and CDR2 is SASEGT in the germline V gene. Written as DNA, the CDR3 is TGTGCCAGCATCGCACAGGGGGCCCTAATGAACACTGAAGCTTTCTTT. It translates to CASIAQGALMNTEAFF.